This T cell receptor beta chain was sequenced for a study of CD8 T cells in ankylosing spondylitis (dated 2017 in TCRdb). For the wider study: The study set out to find disease-linked TCR variants by profiling T cell receptor beta repertoires in ankylosing spondylitis patients and healthy donors. In total, the full study cohort was made up of over a hundred healthy donors and more than 20 ankylosing spondylitis patients. Samples of peripheral blood were taken, and for ankylosing spondylitis patients, synovial fluid was collected as well.

Sequencing instrument: Illumina HiSeq 2500. Quantitative 5'-RACE with molecular barcodes was the method used to prepare the TCR beta libraries. The published analysis was carried out like this. To identify disease-linked TCR variants, a new computational method was used, one built on a probabilistic model of VDJ rearrangement. The public reads were run again by TCRdb, first through fastp at Q25 and then through MiXCR, and only productive beta chains were kept. Every distinct CDR3 protein forms one entry, paired with its most common genes and DNA. None of the V and J calls come from the authors' own analysis; TCRdb made them. For this sample the table gives about 840,000 distinct CDR3 sequences, of which approximately 12% were detected only once. About 0.49% of the sample belongs to the ten largest clones. At the junction V is shortened by 2 bases and J by 4 bases, with 11 bases in between. The CDR3 numbers 13 residues from cysteine through phenylalanine. The sequence is cut down to CDR3 DNA, 39 bases in frame from base 1. The germline V gene (reference sequence) yields DFQATT for CDR1 and SNEGSKA for CDR2.

Overall study outcomes, separate from this receptor: A TCR beta motif of fewer than 10 highly homologous amino acid variants appeared characteristic of blood from ankylosing spondylitis patients. The disease-linked clones showed a CD8+ phenotype and occurred at relatively low frequencies in peripheral blood. The disease-linked clones were reported as significantly enriched in matched synovial fluid samples from ankylosing spondylitis patients. Some motif variants had previously been reported in the synovial fluid and blood of reactive arthritis patients, which suggests shared mechanisms of disease initiation.

With regard to this clonotype: The specificity of this receptor is unknown. No base quality information exists; no much larger clone differs at one position.

The sequence was collected from a male donor with ankylosing spondylitis. The sample comprised blood, either unsorted or a sorted T cell fraction (not recorded which). The chain links TRBV20-1 with TRBJ1-2, with TRBD1 tentatively as D gene (5 bases match). The DNA reads TGCAGTGCTAGAACTTACAGGTTCTATGGCTACACCTTC. This gives the protein CSARTYRFYGYTF.